The rows below give T cell receptor beta chains drawn from one sample of a study of cytomegalovirus exposure and HLA in healthy donors. Using immunoSEQ multiplex PCR, the repertoire was profiled, and TCRdb retains in-frame clones only, with some absent. The profile shows roughly 150,000 clones, approximately 78% of them singletons. The specimen sequenced was PBMCs. These receptors came from a girl under 10 years old in good health and CMV-seropositive. The CDR3 runs from the conserved cysteine through the conserved F or W. Each record gives: clone size, D gene, J gene, V gene, CDR3 protein, CDR3 DNA. A D gene is named only where the DNA matches it firmly. Size is stated for part of the rows, as once, few or many counts, or as a class when the clone is expanded.

clone_size: .
d_call: .
j_call: TRBJ2-5
v_call: TRBV25-1
cdr3_aa: CASGWAGLETQYF
cdr3_nt: TGTGCCAGCGGATGGGCAGGGCTAGAGACCCAGTACTTC

clone_size: .
d_call: .
j_call: TRBJ1-3
v_call: TRBV4-1
cdr3_aa: CASSQGEAQGLGNTIYF
cdr3_nt: TGCGCCAGCAGCCAAGGGGAAGCACAGGGTTTGGGAAACACCATATATTTT

clone_size: .
d_call: TRBD1
j_call: TRBJ2-5
v_call: TRBV6-4
cdr3_aa: CASSATGGESETQYF
cdr3_nt: TGTGCCAGCAGTGCGACAGGGGGGGAATCAGAGACCCAGTACTTC

clone_size: .
d_call: .
j_call: TRBJ1-2
v_call: TRBV6-5
cdr3_aa: CASSYADYYGYTF
cdr3_nt: TGTGCCAGCAGTTACGCGGATTACTATGGCTACACCTTC

clone_size: .
d_call: .
j_call: TRBJ2-7
v_call: TRBV6-6
cdr3_aa: CASSYSGASYEQYF
cdr3_nt: TGTGCCAGCAGTTACAGCGGAGCCTCCTACGAGCAGTACTTC

clone_size: few
d_call: TRBD1
j_call: TRBJ1-2
v_call: TRBV4-1
cdr3_aa: CASSLRVDRVDGYTF
cdr3_nt: TGCGCCAGCAGCCTGAGAGTGGACAGGGTGGATGGCTACACCTTC

clone_size: .
d_call: TRBD1
j_call: TRBJ2-4
v_call: TRBV19
cdr3_aa: CASTTPDRGNIQYF
cdr3_nt: TGTGCCAGTACCACCCCGGACAGGGGAAACATTCAGTACTTC

clone_size: .
d_call: .
j_call: TRBJ2-2
v_call: TRBV27
cdr3_aa: CASSLFTGTGELFF
cdr3_nt: TGTGCCAGCAGTTTGTTCACAGGGACCGGGGAGCTGTTTTTT

clone_size: .
d_call: TRBD2
j_call: TRBJ2-2
v_call: TRBV7-9
cdr3_aa: CASRPGLAANTGELFF
cdr3_nt: TGTGCCAGCAGGCCCGGACTAGCGGCAAACACCGGGGAGCTGTTTTTT

clone_size: .
d_call: .
j_call: TRBJ2-2
v_call: TRBV19
cdr3_aa: CASKRQDPNTGELFF
cdr3_nt: TGTGCCAGTAAGAGACAGGACCCGAACACCGGGGAGCTGTTTTTT

clone_size: .
d_call: TRBD1
j_call: TRBJ2-7
v_call: TRBV18
cdr3_aa: CASSPGGQGRYEQYF
cdr3_nt: TGTGCCAGCTCACCAGGCGGACAGGGGCGCTACGAGCAGTACTTC